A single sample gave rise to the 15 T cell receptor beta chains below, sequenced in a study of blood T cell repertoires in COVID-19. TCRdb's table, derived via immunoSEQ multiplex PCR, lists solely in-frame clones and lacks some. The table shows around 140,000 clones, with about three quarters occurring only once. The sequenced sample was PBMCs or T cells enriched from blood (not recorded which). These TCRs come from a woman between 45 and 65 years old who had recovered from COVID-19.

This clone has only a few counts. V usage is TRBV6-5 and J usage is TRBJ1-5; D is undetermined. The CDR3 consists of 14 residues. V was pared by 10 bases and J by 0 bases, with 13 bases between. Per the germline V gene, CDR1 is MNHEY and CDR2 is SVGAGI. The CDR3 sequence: CATSQFYSNQPQHF. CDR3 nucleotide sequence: TGTGCCACCTCACAGTTTTATAGCAATCAGCCCCAGCATTTT.

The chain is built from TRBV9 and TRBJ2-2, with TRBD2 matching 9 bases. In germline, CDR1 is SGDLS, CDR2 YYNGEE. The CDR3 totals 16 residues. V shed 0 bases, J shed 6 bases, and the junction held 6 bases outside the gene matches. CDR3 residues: CASSVEGGGDSGELFF. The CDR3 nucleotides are TGTGCCAGCAGCGTAGAAGGCGGGGGGGACTCCGGGGAGCTGTTTTTT. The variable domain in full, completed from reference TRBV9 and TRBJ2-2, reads DSGVTQTPKHLITATGQRVTLRCSPRSGDLSVYWYQQSLDQGLQFLIQYYNGEERAKGNILERFSAQQFPDLHSELNLSSLELGDSALYFCASSVEGGGDSGELFFGEGSRLTVL.

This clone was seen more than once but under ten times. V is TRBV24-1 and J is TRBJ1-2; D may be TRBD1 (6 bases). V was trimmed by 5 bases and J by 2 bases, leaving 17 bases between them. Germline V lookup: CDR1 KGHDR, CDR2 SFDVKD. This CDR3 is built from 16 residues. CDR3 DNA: TGTGCCACCAGTGGGCCAGCAGGACAGTCGAACTATGGCTACACCTTC. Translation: CATSGPAGQSNYGYTF.

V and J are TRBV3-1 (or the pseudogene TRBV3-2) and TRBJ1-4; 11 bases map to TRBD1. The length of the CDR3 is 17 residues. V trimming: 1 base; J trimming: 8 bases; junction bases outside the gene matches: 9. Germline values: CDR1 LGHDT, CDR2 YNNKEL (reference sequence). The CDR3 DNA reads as TGTGCCAGCAGCCAAGGCGCGCCCGGGACAGGGGGAGAAAAACTGTTTTTT. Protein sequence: CASSQGAPGTGGEKLFF.

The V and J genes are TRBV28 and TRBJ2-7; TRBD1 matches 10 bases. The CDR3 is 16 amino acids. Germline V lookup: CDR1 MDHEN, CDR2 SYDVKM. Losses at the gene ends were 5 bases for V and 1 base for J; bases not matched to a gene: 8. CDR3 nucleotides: TGTGCCAGCAGTCTCTGGGACAGGGGAATTTCCTACGAGCAGTACTTC. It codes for CASSLWDRGISYEQYF. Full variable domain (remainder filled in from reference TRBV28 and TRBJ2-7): DVKVTQSSRYLVKRTGEKVFLECVQDMDHENMFWYRQDPGLGLRLIYFSYDVKMKEKGDIPEGYSVSREKKERFSLILESASTNQTSMYLCASSLWDRGISYEQYFGPGTRLTVT.

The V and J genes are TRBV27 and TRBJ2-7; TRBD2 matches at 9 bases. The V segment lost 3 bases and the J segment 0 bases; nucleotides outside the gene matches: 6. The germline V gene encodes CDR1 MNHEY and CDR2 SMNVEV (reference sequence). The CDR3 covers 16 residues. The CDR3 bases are TGTGCCAGCAGTTTTTCTAGCGGGATTTCCTCCTACGAGCAGTACTTC. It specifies CASSFSSGISSYEQYF.

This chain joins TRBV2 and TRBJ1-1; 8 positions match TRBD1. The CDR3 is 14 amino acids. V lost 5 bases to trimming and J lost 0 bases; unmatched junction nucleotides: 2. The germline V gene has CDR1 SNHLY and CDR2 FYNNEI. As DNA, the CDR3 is TGTGCCAGCAGTACGACAGGGGTGAACACTGAAGCTTTCTTT. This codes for CASSTTGVNTEAFF.

The CDR3 is CASSSLRGEDGYTF. The CDR3 DNA reads TGTGCCAGCAGCTCCCTTCGGGGGGAGGACGGCTACACCTTC. V gene TRBV7-6 combines with J gene TRBJ1-2; perhaps TRBD1 as D (5 bases). Germline CDR1 reads SGHVS; CDR2 reads FNYEAQ. Trimming removed 4 bases at V and 8 bases at J, with 17 bases between. This CDR3 has 14 amino acids.

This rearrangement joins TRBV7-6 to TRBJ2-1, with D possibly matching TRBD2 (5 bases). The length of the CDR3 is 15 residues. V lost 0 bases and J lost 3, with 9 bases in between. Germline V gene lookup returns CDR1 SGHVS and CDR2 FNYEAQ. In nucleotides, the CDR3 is TGTGCCAGCAGCTTAGCGTTGAGGGTCTACAATGAGCAGTTCTTC. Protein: CASSLALRVYNEQFF. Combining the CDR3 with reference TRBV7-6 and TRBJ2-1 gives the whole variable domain GAGVSQSPRYKVTKRGQDVALRCDPISGHVSLYWYRQALGQGPEFLTYFNYEAQQDKSGLPNDRFSAERPEGSISTLTIQRTEQRDSAMYRCASSLALRVYNEQFFGPGTRLTVL.

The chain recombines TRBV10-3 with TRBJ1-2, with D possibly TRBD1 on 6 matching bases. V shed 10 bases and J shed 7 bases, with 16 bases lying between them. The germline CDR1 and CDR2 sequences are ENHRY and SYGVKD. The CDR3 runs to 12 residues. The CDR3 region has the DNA TGTGCCACCCTGGACAGTTTGGGTGGCTACACCTTC. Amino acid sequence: CATLDSLGGYTF.

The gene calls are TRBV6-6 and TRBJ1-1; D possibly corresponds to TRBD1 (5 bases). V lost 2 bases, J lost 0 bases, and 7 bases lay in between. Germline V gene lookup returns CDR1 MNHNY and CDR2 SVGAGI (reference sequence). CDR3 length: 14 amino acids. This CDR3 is CASSYRGLNTEAFF. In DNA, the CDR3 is TGTGCCAGCAGTTACAGGGGTTTGAACACTGAAGCTTTCTTT.

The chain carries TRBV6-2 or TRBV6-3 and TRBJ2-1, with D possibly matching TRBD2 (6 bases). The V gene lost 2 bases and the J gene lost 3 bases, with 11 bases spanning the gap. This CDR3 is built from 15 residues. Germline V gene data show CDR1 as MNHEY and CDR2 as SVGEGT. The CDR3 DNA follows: TGTGCCAGCAGTTACGTGGGACTTCTCTACAATGAGCAGTTCTTC. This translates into CASSYVGLLYNEQFF.

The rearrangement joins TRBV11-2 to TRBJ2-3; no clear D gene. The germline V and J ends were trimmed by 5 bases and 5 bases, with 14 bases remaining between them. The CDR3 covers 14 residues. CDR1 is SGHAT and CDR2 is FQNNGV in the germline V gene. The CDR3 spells CASSKQPSGDTQYF. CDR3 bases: TGTGCCAGCAGCAAACAACCCTCGGGAGATACGCAGTATTTT.

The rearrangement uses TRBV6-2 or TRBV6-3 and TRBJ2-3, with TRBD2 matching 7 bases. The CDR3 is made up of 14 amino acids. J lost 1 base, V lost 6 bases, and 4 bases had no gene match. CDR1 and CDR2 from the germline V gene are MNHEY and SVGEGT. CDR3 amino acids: CASSPSGGTDTQYF. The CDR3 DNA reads TGTGCCAGCAGCCCTAGCGGAGGCACAGATACGCAGTATTTT.

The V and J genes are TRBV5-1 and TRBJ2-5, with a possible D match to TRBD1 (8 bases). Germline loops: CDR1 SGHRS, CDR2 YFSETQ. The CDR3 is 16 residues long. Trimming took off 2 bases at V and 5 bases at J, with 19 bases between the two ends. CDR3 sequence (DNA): TGCGCCAGCAGCTTACCAGGGGGCGGGAGAGGTGAGACCCAGTACTTC. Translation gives CASSLPGGGRGETQYF. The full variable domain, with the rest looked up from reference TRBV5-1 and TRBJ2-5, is KAGVTQTPRYLIKTRGQQVTLSCSPISGHRSVSWYQQTPGQGLQFLFEYFSETQRNKGNFPGRFSGRQFSNSRSEMNVSTLELGDSALYLCASSLPGGGRGETQYFGPGTRLLVL.